This T cell receptor beta chain came from a study of identical twins. Study outcomes and limitations: Where out-of-frame alpha sequences were twin-shared, they showed excess low generation probability. With monozygotic twins, out-of-frame TCR alpha sharing exceeded what models estimated. Within beta out-of-frame sequences, the excess sharing observed between twins was weaker.

To note about this clonotype: What it recognizes is unknown.

Template switching, a step in the protocol, added a universal primer site, and cDNA carried unique molecular identifiers. TCRdb passed the 5' RACE reads through MiXCR, listing each CDR3 protein once. Among 1.5 million to 2 million distinct CDR3 sequences listed, about 32% were seen once. The ends lost 2 bases at V and 11 bases at J; junction bases unmatched: 6. This CDR3 is 13 amino acids long. CDR1 and CDR2 from the germline V gene are MNHEY and SMNVEV (reference sequence). The source material was cord blood. This TCR derives from a newborn girl in good health. This chain links TRBV27 with TRBJ2-5; TRBD2 matches at 9 bases. CDR3 sequence: CASSLGGRGEQYF. CDR3 nucleotides: TGTGCCAGCAGTTTAGGCGGGAGGGGGGAGCAGTACTTC.